These 24 T cell receptor beta chains were all obtained from the same sample, sequenced in a study of T cell repertoires in ileal Crohn's disease. TCRdb's copy holds only in-frame clones and misses some; the assay was immunoSEQ multiplex PCR. The sample records around 7,500 clones, 70% being singletons. Sequencing input: ileal tissue. These TCRs come from an adult with Crohn's disease.

This clone was found a few times. V usage is TRBV10-3 and J usage is TRBJ2-7; 14 bases agree with TRBD2. CDR3 length equals 15 residues. With V trimmed by 0 bases and J by 7 bases, 2 bases remained unmatched. Germline lookup yields CDR1 ENHRY and CDR2 SYGVKD. The CDR3 region is CAISESGLAGVEQYF. Written as DNA, the CDR3 is TGTGCCATCAGTGAGTCGGGACTAGCGGGGGTAGAGCAGTACTTC.

V and J are TRBV6-6 and TRBJ1-1, with D uncertain. V dropped 5 bases and J dropped 1 base, with 14 bases sitting between them. The CDR3 consists of 15 residues. CDR1 and CDR2 (germline): MNHNY, SVGAGI (reference sequence). In DNA form, the CDR3 reads TGTGCCAGCAGTCTGTCCCCCAGACAGAACACTGAAGCTTTCTTT. It translates to CASSLSPRQNTEAFF.

V gene TRBV30 combines with J gene TRBJ1-4, with 9 bases aligning to TRBD1. Germline loops: CDR1 GTSNPN, CDR2 SVGIG (reference sequence). The V segment lost 2 bases and the J segment 6 bases; nucleotides outside the gene matches: 4. The CDR3 loop spans 14 amino acids. Written as DNA, the CDR3 is TGTGCCTGGAGTAGGGGACAGGGTTATGAAAAACTGTTTTTT. Protein: CAWSRGQGYEKLFF.

The chain carries TRBV7-9 and TRBJ2-3; 8 bases line up with TRBD2. CDR1 is SEHNR, CDR2 FQNEAQ, per germline (reference sequence). CDR3 size: 18 residues. The junction had 11 bases not matched to a gene; V was cut back by 2 bases and J by 1 base. In DNA form, the CDR3 reads TGTGCCAGCAGCTTATACGGGGGGGCCTTTCCGGGCACAGATACGCAGTATTTT. Protein sequence: CASSLYGGAFPGTDTQYF.

The chain has TRBV30 and TRBJ2-7; D is undetermined. There are 13 residues in the CDR3. Germline CDR1 is GTSNPN and CDR2 is SVGIG (reference sequence). V lost 0 bases, J lost 0 bases, and 6 bases lay in between. CDR3: CAWSVQLSYEQYF. CDR3 in DNA: TGTGCCTGGAGTGTACAGCTCTCCTACGAGCAGTACTTC. The entire variable domain, with the rest obtained from reference TRBV30 and TRBJ2-7, is as follows: SQTIHQWPATLVQPVGSPLSLECTVEGTSNPNLYWYRQAAGRGLQLLFYSVGIGQISSEVPQNLSASRPQDRQFILSSKKLLLSDSGFYLCAWSVQLSYEQYFGPGTRLTVT.

In this sample, this clone turned up a few times. The gene calls are TRBV27 and TRBJ2-1; possible D gene TRBD1, 6 bases. V lost 6 bases and J 0 bases, leaving 9 bases between the germline ends. The CDR3 runs to 14 residues. Germline V CDR1 and CDR2: MNHEY, SMNVEV (reference sequence). CDR3 in DNA: TGTGCCAGCAGAGGGGGACCCTCCTACAATGAGCAGTTCTTC. Encoded protein: CASRGGPSYNEQFF.

The chain couples TRBV7-9 to TRBJ2-7; weak D call: TRBD2 (5 bases). Germline lookup yields CDR1 SEHNR and CDR2 FQNEAQ (reference sequence). V was pared by 0 bases and J by 2 bases, with 8 bases between. This CDR3 comprises 14 residues. The CDR3: CASSLASGAYEQYF. The CDR3 DNA is TGTGCCAGCAGCTTAGCGTCCGGGGCCTACGAGCAGTACTTC.

J is TRBJ2-7 and V is TRBV5-1; 8 positions match TRBD1. The CDR3 totals 14 residues. The V and J ends lost 3 bases and 3 bases, in that order; junction bases with no gene match: 5. Per the germline V gene, CDR1 is SGHRS and CDR2 is YFSETQ. This CDR3 reads CASSSGQGNYEQYF. The CDR3 DNA is TGCGCCAGCAGCTCCGGACAGGGAAACTACGAGCAGTACTTC.

The chain links TRBV5-6 to TRBJ1-1; D might be TRBD1 (5 bases). The V end lost 4 bases, the J end lost 8 bases, and 15 bases lay between the germline ends. The V gene's germline CDR1 is SGHDT and CDR2 YYEEEE. The CDR3 consists of 13 residues. The CDR3 loop is CASSLRAGPEAFF. CDR3 sequence (DNA): TGTGCCAGCAGCCTTCGGGCAGGGCCGGAAGCTTTCTTT.

The chain couples TRBV5-4 to TRBJ2-5; TRBD1 matches 7 bases. Trimming at V came to 5 bases and at J to 2 bases, leaving 6 bases not matched to a gene. This CDR3 has 14 residues. Germline V gene sequence: CDR1 SGHNT, CDR2 YYREEE (reference sequence). CDR3 DNA: TGTGCCAGCAGGACGGACAGGTCGCAAGAGACCCAGTACTTC. Translated, it gives CASRTDRSQETQYF. The full variable domain, with the rest looked up from reference TRBV5-4 and TRBJ2-5, is ETGVTQSPTHLIKTRGQQVTLRCSSQSGHNTVSWYQQALGQGPQFIFQYYREEENGRGNFPPRFSGLQFPNYSSELNVNALELDDSALYLCASRTDRSQETQYFGPGTRLLVL.

There are a few counts of this clone. This chain connects TRBV7-2 to TRBJ2-7; TRBD1 matches at 7 bases. Germline trimming cut 1 base from V and 5 bases from J; bases unmatched to any gene: 5. In germline, CDR1 is SGHTA, CDR2 FQGNSA. This CDR3 has 14 amino acids. CDR3 sequence: CASSLGTGAHEQYF. As DNA, the CDR3 is TGTGCCAGCAGCTTAGGTACAGGGGCCCACGAGCAGTACTTC.

The chain uses TRBV30 and TRBJ2-3; D gene ambiguous. Trimming took 2 bases from V and 4 from J, leaving 13 bases between them. Germline V gene data show CDR1 as GTSNPN and CDR2 as SVGIG (reference sequence). CDR3 size: 14 residues. The CDR3 reads CAWSTWRFPDTQYF. CDR3 coding DNA: TGTGCCTGGAGTACCTGGCGGTTTCCAGATACGCAGTATTTT.

The chain has TRBV27 and TRBJ2-7; D is possibly TRBD2 (7 bases). The germline gives CDR1 MNHEY, CDR2 SMNVEV (reference sequence). The length of the CDR3 is 14 residues. Trimming cost V 4 bases and J 5 bases, with 15 bases left between them. The CDR3 DNA is TGTGCCAGCAGTTCGAGGGGGGGTAGTCACGAGCAGTACTTC. Protein product: CASSSRGGSHEQYF.

The chain couples TRBV4-1 to TRBJ2-1, with TRBD2 as a possible D gene (7 bases). Germline V gene data show CDR1 as MGHRA and CDR2 as YSYEKL. V was shortened by 5 bases and J by 7 bases, with 18 bases between the two germline ends. This CDR3 contains 15 residues. The CDR3 DNA is TGCGCCAGCAGCTACATCTCGGGGGGCCAAAATGAGCAGTTCTTC. Translation: CASSYISGGQNEQFF.

As DNA, the CDR3 is TGTGCCAGCGGGGGGACAGGTGTCTACGAGCAGTACTTC. This encodes CASGGTGVYEQYF. The gene calls are TRBV2 and TRBJ2-7; TRBD1 agrees at 8 bases. The length of the CDR3 is 13 residues. Losses at the gene ends were 8 bases for V and 3 bases for J; bases not matched to a gene: 6. CDR1 SNHLY and CDR2 FYNNEI come from the germline V gene.

The chain carries TRBV5-1 and TRBJ2-7; D gene ambiguous. The CDR3 is made up of 13 amino acids. Germline lookup yields CDR1 SGHRS and CDR2 YFSETQ. Trimming pared 3 bases from V and 0 bases from J, leaving 7 bases between. CDR3 sequence reads: CASSSPSSYEQYF. The CDR3 DNA reads TGCGCCAGCAGCTCCCCGAGCTCCTACGAGCAGTACTTC.

The chain carries TRBV4-2 and TRBJ2-7, with 7 nucleotides matching TRBD1. The germline V gene encodes CDR1 LGHNA and CDR2 YNFKEQ. The junction had 2 bases not matched to a gene; V was cut back by 0 bases and J by 6 bases. CDR3 length: 13 amino acids. As DNA, the CDR3 is TGTGCCAGCAGCCAAGATAGGGGGCGCGAGCAGTACTTC. Its translation: CASSQDRGREQYF.

V usage is TRBV7-9 and J usage is TRBJ1-1; D call uncertain. Germline CDR1 reads SEHNR; CDR2 reads FQNEAQ (reference sequence). This CDR3 comprises 14 residues. The germline V and J ends were trimmed by 5 bases and 4 bases, with 14 bases remaining between them. CDR3 DNA sequence: TGTGCCAGCAGCGCTTCCGGTCTCTTCACTGAAGCTTTCTTT. It is translated as CASSASGLFTEAFF.

The chain carries TRBV27 and TRBJ2-1; 10 bases map to TRBD2. This CDR3 is built from 16 residues. Germline V lookup: CDR1 MNHEY, CDR2 SMNVEV (reference sequence). The V and J ends lost 6 bases and 4 bases, in that order; junction bases with no gene match: 9. The CDR3 nucleotides are TGTGCCAGCAGCCATACTAGCGGGGCCCTTTACAATGAGCAGTTCTTC. It specifies CASSHTSGALYNEQFF.

In its sample, this clone was seen a few times. This rearrangement joins TRBV5-1 to TRBJ1-6; 8 bases fit TRBD1. Per germline, CDR1 SGHRS and CDR2 YFSETQ. V lost 0 bases and J lost 6; bases outside the gene matches: 5. There are 16 residues in the CDR3. The CDR3 loop is CASSLGLGQGNSPLHF. DNA of the CDR3: TGCGCCAGCAGCTTGGGATTAGGACAGGGTAATTCACCCCTCCACTTT.

The rearrangement joins TRBV11-2 to TRBJ1-4; weak D call: TRBD1 (5 bases). Per germline, CDR1 SGHAT and CDR2 FQNNGV. This CDR3 is built from 15 residues. V was cut by 7 bases and J by 0 bases, with 12 bases left in between. The CDR3 region is CASTGGSSTNEKLFF. CDR3 DNA sequence: TGTGCCAGCACCGGGGGTTCCTCAACTAATGAAAAACTGTTTTTT.

The V call is TRBV30, the J call TRBJ1-2; D possibly corresponds to TRBD1 (5 bases). This CDR3 contains 14 residues. Germline values: CDR1 GTSNPN, CDR2 SVGIG (reference sequence). V lost 2 bases to trimming and J lost 6 bases, with 16 bases between them. The CDR3 DNA reads as TGTGCCTGGAGTAGGGCAGGGTACGGAGATGGCTACACCTTC. This encodes CAWSRAGYGDGYTF. Using reference TRBV30 and TRBJ1-2 for the parts outside the CDR3, the full variable domain is SQTIHQWPATLVQPVGSPLSLECTVEGTSNPNLYWYRQAAGRGLQLLFYSVGIGQISSEVPQNLSASRPQDRQFILSSKKLLLSDSGFYLCAWSRAGYGDGYTFGSGTRLTVV.

This chain joins TRBV5-6 and TRBJ2-6; 7 bases are shared with TRBD1. With V trimmed by 3 bases and J by 12 bases, 15 bases remained unmatched. CDR3 length equals 16 residues. The germline V gene has CDR1 SGHDT and CDR2 YYEEEE. CDR3 residues: CASSSGPDRVGAVLTF. CDR3 DNA: TGTGCCAGCAGCTCGGGACCAGACAGGGTTGGGGCCGTCCTGACTTTC.

This clone was found a few times. The chain joins TRBV6-5 to TRBJ2-7, with TRBD1 as a possible D gene (5 bases). Trimming took 6 bases from V and 0 from J, leaving 12 bases between them. The CDR3 has 14 residues. The V gene's germline CDR1 is MNHEY and CDR2 SVGAGI. In DNA form, the CDR3 reads TGTGCCAGCAGGACATCCAGGGACTCCTACGAGCAGTACTTC. Translation gives CASRTSRDSYEQYF.